A selection of T cell receptor beta chains follows, all from one sample in a study of metastatic and nonmetastatic thyroid tumors. Via MiXCR, TCRdb re-called the PCR reads. The data contain 4,700 or so clones, around 23% of them singletons. The sequenced material came from adjacent normal tissue. Receptors originate from a female donor with papillary thyroid cancer or a benign thyroid nodule (not recorded which). Some clones in this sample may be carry-over from other donors' samples. The conserved cysteine and the conserved F or W are not part of the CDR3 here.

j_call v_call cdr3_aa
TRBJ1-5 TRBV2 ASRSWERGNQPQH
TRBJ1-2 TRBV2 ASEDRANYGYT
TRBJ1-1 TRBV6-1 ASFGGGERTEAF
TRBJ1-2 TRBV14 ASSQGIQGIYGYT
TRBJ2-3 TRBV9 ASSDPKGLY
TRBJ1-1 TRBV30 AWSHNTEAF
TRBJ2-7 TRBV19 ASSGASTEQY
TRBJ2-5 TRBV3-1 ASSQAGQETQY
TRBJ2-2 TRBV5-1 ASSANTGTSGRTGELF
TRBJ2-7 TRBV27 ASKRSGTSPLEQY
TRBJ2-3 TRBV7-2 ASSLGLNTDTQY
TRBJ1-1 TRBV6-1 ASSKSPTGMNTEAF
TRBJ1-4 TRBV5-1 ASRFSGTGTSTNEKLF
TRBJ1-1 TRBV30 AWTPRVKNTEAF
TRBJ2-7 TRBV6-2/TRBV6-3 ASSLGQGTRYEQY
TRBJ2-1 TRBV28 ASRPSPSDYNEQF
TRBJ1-6 TRBV30 AWSDLTGWNSPLH
TRBJ1-6 TRBV15 ATSRDRGDNSPLH
TRBJ1-5 TRBV27 ASSFGGGGQPQH
TRBJ1-1 TRBV5-6 ASTQPGGNTEAF
TRBJ1-4 TRBV9 ASSASPLMDSNNEKLF
TRBJ2-3 TRBV28 ASIRRGIDTQY
TRBJ1-5 TRBV10-2 ASSESRQGGNQPQH
TRBJ2-5 TRBV2 ASSEFRGRETQY
TRBJ1-6 TRBV5-1 ASSWTGLGSPLH
TRBJ1-1 TRBV6-1 ASSAWTGNTEAF
TRBJ1-4 TRBV20-1 SASTGGEKLF
TRBJ2-5 TRBV27 ASSDYTGGEKETQY
TRBJ1-6 TRBV28 ASSPPGNSYNSPLH
TRBJ2-1 TRBV28 ASSTRTRLDEQF
TRBJ2-1 TRBV11-2 ASTGQGVEQF
TRBJ1-1 TRBV11-3 ASTHLAHTEAF
TRBJ1-6 TRBV5-1 ASSLRVAGTDSPLH
TRBJ2-6 TRBV14 ASSQEQGLAPSGANVLT
TRBJ1-3 TRBV6-1 ASRTWSSGNTIY
TRBJ2-7 TRBV7-9 ASSWRDNYEQY
TRBJ1-1 TRBV2 ASSAQGVVGTEAF
TRBJ1-1 TRBV27 ASSYHRGGGTEAF
TRBJ1-4 TRBV11-2 ASSTRLGEKLF
TRBJ2-5 TRBV18 AGSSGGQETQY
TRBJ2-7 TRBV11-2 ASSLNHLNTGGTYEQY
TRBJ1-5 TRBV27 ASSLGGYQPQH
TRBJ2-7 TRBV5-6 ASSLNSYEQY
TRBJ1-6 TRBV30 AWSSGINSPLH
TRBJ1-2 TRBV30 AWSPESVRWGYT
TRBJ2-7 TRBV20-1 SARSPGPQGEQY
TRBJ2-7 TRBV28 ASSPPIAEVGSYEQY
TRBJ1-3 TRBV6-1 ASSAGGTGNTIY
TRBJ2-1 TRBV15 ATSKGRDSYNEQF